This entry lists 25 T cell receptor beta chains sequenced from one sample in a study of T cell responses to AZD1222 COVID-19 vaccine (dated by TCRdb to the early 2020s). What the time point label conveys for this sample: about 28 days (+/-7) after the second vaccine dose. Preparation of the library involved the immunoSEQ multiplex PCR assay. TCRdb holds this immuneACCESS table with in-frame rearrangements only. Some clones are missing; in checked studies, unresolved V genes explain under half, and the rest has no known cause. This sample has about 200,000 clones in its table, and 91% of those were observed once. Jointly, the top ten make up about 3.5% of the sample. The source material was peripheral blood, sampled 28 days after the second AZD1222 dose. These receptors were obtained from an adult who received the AZD1222 COVID-19 vaccine.

CDR3 residues: CASTSPGGITEAFF. CDR3 DNA: TGTGCCAGCACTTCCCCCGGGGGGATCACTGAAGCTTTCTTT. The V and J genes are TRBV6-5 and TRBJ1-1; D possibly corresponds to TRBD1 (5 bases). The CDR3 extends over 14 amino acids. Germline V gene sequence: CDR1 MNHEY, CDR2 SVGAGI. V shed 7 bases and J shed 4 bases, with 16 bases lying between them.

The chain combines TRBV2 with TRBJ2-7, with 7 positions matching TRBD1. V lost 10 bases, J lost 1 base, and 7 bases stayed unmatched. Looked up from germline, CDR1 is SNHLY and CDR2 is FYNNEI. CDR3 size: 13 residues. The CDR3 nucleotides read TGTGCCACCGAGACAGGGACGTCCTACGAGCAGTACTTC. The encoded protein is CATETGTSYEQYF.

This chain connects TRBV27 to TRBJ2-1, with D tentatively TRBD2 (5 bases). The CDR3 spans 13 residues. Trimming took off 4 bases at V and 7 bases at J, with 11 bases between the two ends. CDR1 MNHEY and CDR2 SMNVEV come from the germline V gene (reference sequence). DNA of the CDR3: TGTGCCAGCAGTTCTTCCGGGGATAATGAGCAGTTCTTC. Translation gives CASSSSGDNEQFF.

The CDR3 sequence: CASSSPGTGSGQPQHF. CDR3 DNA: TGTGCCAGCAGTTCACCCGGGACAGGGTCGGGTCAGCCCCAGCATTTT. The chain carries TRBV28 and TRBJ1-5; 9 bases map to TRBD1. CDR3 length: 16 amino acids. The junction had 10 bases not matched to a gene; V was cut back by 4 bases and J by 6 bases. CDR1 and CDR2 from the germline V gene are MDHEN and SYDVKM.

The chain couples TRBV11-3 to TRBJ1-2; no clear D gene. Germline V gene data show CDR1 as SGHNT and CDR2 as YENEEA. The ends were cut back, 3 bases at V and 8 bases at J, with 13 bases in the middle. This CDR3 contains 13 residues. CDR3 sequence: CASSFRGPGGYTF. DNA for the CDR3: TGTGCCAGCAGCTTTCGCGGACCTGGAGGCTACACCTTC.

This sequence joins TRBV27 and TRBJ2-1; 10 nucleotides agree with TRBD2. Germline V lookup: CDR1 MNHEY, CDR2 SMNVEV (reference sequence). Unmatched junction bases numbered 5, after V lost 5 bases and J lost 1 base. This CDR3 has 16 amino acids. The CDR3 sequence: CASSPLAGASYNEQFF. The CDR3 coding sequence is TGTGCCAGCAGTCCCCTAGCGGGAGCATCCTACAATGAGCAGTTCTTC.

The chain is built from TRBV2 and TRBJ2-3; perhaps TRBD2 as D (6 bases). The CDR3 consists of 13 residues. Trimming took off 8 bases at V and 1 base at J, with 10 bases between the two ends. Germline CDR1 is SNHLY and CDR2 is FYNNEI. The CDR3: CASRRDRTDTQYF. The CDR3 DNA is TGTGCCAGCCGGCGGGATCGCACAGATACGCAGTATTTT.

The chain joins TRBV5-8 to TRBJ2-4; no clear D gene. Trimming took off 2 bases at V and 0 bases at J, with 6 bases between the two ends. The CDR3 extends over 14 amino acids. Germline assignment: CDR1 SGHTS and CDR2 YDEGEE. CDR3 sequence (DNA): TGTGCCAGCAGCTTACAGACAGCCAAAAACATTCAGTACTTC. Its translation: CASSLQTAKNIQYF.

This rearrangement joins TRBV6-2 or TRBV6-3 to TRBJ2-7, with a tentative D call TRBD2 (6 bases). Trimming shortened V by 1 base and J by 4 bases, and 14 bases separated the two germline ends. Germline-derived CDR1 and CDR2 are MNHEY and SVGEGT. CDR3 length: 15 residues. CDR3: CASSYFGLAIYEQYF. As DNA, the CDR3 is TGTGCCAGCAGTTACTTTGGGCTAGCGATTTACGAGCAGTACTTC.

In this sample, this clone turned up a few times. V gene TRBV3-1 (or the pseudogene TRBV3-2) combines with J gene TRBJ2-1; D possibly corresponds to TRBD2 (6 bases). CDR1 and CDR2 from the germline V gene are LGHDT and YNNKEL (reference sequence). This CDR3 has 14 residues. V gave up 1 base and J gave up 6 bases, with 10 bases separating them. The CDR3 reads CASSQGLEVNEQFF. CDR3 bases: TGTGCCAGCAGCCAAGGACTAGAAGTCAATGAGCAGTTCTTC.

The V and J genes are TRBV7-9 and TRBJ2-1; no firm D call. Germline CDR1 reads SEHNR; CDR2 reads FQNEAQ (reference sequence). With 5 bases removed from V and 8 bases from J, the gap between germline ends came to 16 bases. The CDR3 contains 14 residues. CDR3 DNA sequence: TGTGCCAGCAGCAGGACCTCAGATAGGGATGAGCAGTTCTTC. Translating gives CASSRTSDRDEQFF.

The J gene is TRBJ1-2, the V gene TRBV19; D uncertain. The germline gives CDR1 LNHDA, CDR2 SQIVND (reference sequence). Trimming took 6 bases from V and 1 from J, leaving 15 bases between them. The CDR3 spans 15 residues. DNA for the CDR3: TGTGCCAGTAGATCCCCCAGAGATAGTAACTATGGCTACACCTTC. This gives the protein CASRSPRDSNYGYTF.

This clone came up once. V is TRBV7-3 and J is TRBJ2-1; D is unclear. This CDR3 region has 16 residues. The ends were cut back, 5 bases at V and 0 bases at J, with 14 bases in the middle. The V gene's germline CDR1 is SGHTA and CDR2 FQGTGA. In DNA form, the CDR3 reads TGTGCCAGCAGCGTTGGGCCAGGTGGCTCCTACAATGAGCAGTTCTTC. This translates into CASSVGPGGSYNEQFF.

The V call is TRBV28, the J call TRBJ1-2, with 10 bases matching TRBD1. Germline trimming cut 5 bases from V and 4 bases from J; bases unmatched to any gene: 4. There are 14 residues in the CDR3. The germline gives CDR1 MDHEN, CDR2 SYDVKM. The CDR3 bases are TGTGCCAGCAGTCGGACAGGGGGACTCTATGGCTACACCTTC. Translating it yields CASSRTGGLYGYTF.

The V call is TRBV5-1, the J call TRBJ2-7; 11 nucleotides align to TRBD2. The CDR3 totals 17 residues. The junction had 8 bases not matched to a gene; V was cut back by 2 bases and J by 1 base. Germline V lookup: CDR1 SGHRS, CDR2 YFSETQ. The CDR3 loop is CASSFLAGGPASYEQYF. For the CDR3, the DNA is TGCGCCAGCAGCTTCCTAGCGGGAGGACCAGCTTCCTACGAGCAGTACTTC.

The DNA of the CDR3 is TGCGCCAGCAGCGCAACTAGCAACACCGGGGAGCTGTTTTTT. Translated, it gives CASSATSNTGELFF. The chain has TRBV4-1 and TRBJ2-2; tentative D call: TRBD2 (6 bases). There are 14 residues in the CDR3. Germline values: CDR1 MGHRA, CDR2 YSYEKL. Deletions cut 5 bases from V and 2 bases from J, with 9 bases between.

The chain is built from TRBV2 and TRBJ2-5; D may correspond to TRBD1 or TRBD2 (6 bases each). Looked up from germline, CDR1 is SNHLY and CDR2 is FYNNEI. V was pared by 4 bases and J by 2 bases, with 14 bases between. This CDR3 is built from 15 residues. CDR3 sequence (DNA): TGTGCCAGCAGTGGGGGGGCAGGTCTACAAGAGACCCAGTACTTC. Amino acids: CASSGGAGLQETQYF.

This clone has a single count. The V call is TRBV18, the J call TRBJ1-4; the D gene is possibly TRBD1 (5 bases). V was trimmed by 0 bases and J by 3 bases, leaving 14 bases between them. In germline, CDR1 is KGHSH, CDR2 LQKENI. The CDR3 totals 17 residues. Written as DNA, the CDR3 is TGTGCCAGCTCACCACCGGAGGGACGGACTGCTAATGAAAAACTGTTTTTT. Amino acids: CASSPPEGRTANEKLFF.

The chain carries TRBV2 and TRBJ1-1; D gene unclear. Per germline, CDR1 SNHLY and CDR2 FYNNEI. V was clipped by 11 bases and J by 11 bases, with 21 bases between them. CDR3 length equals 12 residues. CDR3 amino acids: CALLPNPGRAFF. The CDR3 DNA sequence: TGTGCCCTCCTGCCGAATCCCGGCAGGGCTTTCTTT.

The table lists this clone with a count of one. The rearrangement uses TRBV18 and TRBJ1-6, with 10 bases identical to TRBD1. The germline CDR1 and CDR2 sequences are KGHSH and LQKENI. The CDR3 has 16 amino acids. J gave up 10 bases and V 0 bases, and 6 bases lay outside the gene matches. The CDR3 loop reads CASSPPATGGLSPLHF. CDR3 DNA: TGTGCCAGCTCACCACCGGCGACAGGGGGCCTCTCACCCCTCCACTTT. The whole variable domain, filled in from reference TRBV18 and TRBJ1-6, reads NAGVMQNPRHLVRRRGQEARLRCSPMKGHSHVYWYRQLPEEGLKFMVYLQKENIIDESGMPKERFSAEFPKEGPSILRIQQVVRGDSAAYFCASSPPATGGLSPLHFGNGTRLTVT.

The chain has TRBV5-1 and TRBJ1-6; 8 bases map to TRBD1. Germline CDR1 is SGHRS and CDR2 is YFSETQ. The length of the CDR3 is 14 residues. V shed 3 bases, J shed 6 bases, and the junction held 2 bases outside the gene matches. The CDR3 DNA is TGCGCCAGCAGCTCGACAGGGGCTAATTCACCCCTCCACTTT. Its translation is CASSSTGANSPLHF.

As regards this clone: The sample contains more than one DNA sequence encoding this CDR3. This chain uses TRBV5-1 with TRBJ1-2; tentatively, D is TRBD1 (6 bases). Trimming took 4 bases from V and 2 from J, leaving 9 bases between them. Germline V gene sequence: CDR1 SGHRS, CDR2 YFSETQ. This CDR3 comprises 13 residues. CDR3 nucleotide sequence: TGCGCCAGCAGCCTGGACAGCAACTATGGCTACACCTTC. Protein product: CASSLDSNYGYTF.

The V gene is TRBV7-8, the J gene TRBJ1-6, with D maybe TRBD1 (5 bases). Germline CDR1 is SGHVS and CDR2 is FQNEAQ. The CDR3 totals 15 residues. The germline V and J ends were trimmed by 7 bases and 2 bases, with 12 bases remaining between them. The CDR3 protein is CASTQGRAYNSPLHF. The CDR3 DNA reads TGTGCCAGCACCCAGGGACGGGCCTATAATTCACCCCTCCACTTT.

The chain joins TRBV19 to TRBJ1-1; 7 bases agree with TRBD1. V lost 9 bases and J lost 10; bases outside the gene matches: 8. CDR1 is LNHDA, CDR2 SQIVND, per germline (reference sequence). This CDR3 is 11 amino acids long. The CDR3 loop reads CASLEGGRAFF. CDR3 nucleotides: TGTGCCAGCCTAGAAGGGGGCAGAGCTTTCTTT.

The V gene is TRBV15, the J gene TRBJ1-5, with D possibly matching TRBD1 (5 bases). The CDR3 sequence is 17 residues long. The V end was cut by 0 bases, the J end by 5 bases, with 17 bases between. Germline V CDR1 and CDR2: LNHNV, YYDKDF (reference sequence). In DNA form, the CDR3 reads TGTGCCACCAGCAGAGATGGGGGTCAGGGTGAAGATCAGCCCCAGCATTTT. Translated, it gives CATSRDGGQGEDQPQHF.